The 15 T cell receptor beta chains below all came from one sample that was sequenced in a study of control samples from healthy donors and cancer patients. Clones were read by immunoSEQ multiplex PCR, and TCRdb kept only the in-frame ones, dropping some. This sample has about 98,000 clones, with approximately 81% found just once. The sample was blood. These receptor sequences come from a woman aged 25 to 39 in good health.

The chain combines TRBV30 with TRBJ2-5; TRBD1 matches at 7 bases. The CDR3 contains 13 residues. V shed 3 bases, J shed 7 bases, and the junction held 8 bases outside the gene matches. Germline V lookup: CDR1 GTSNPN, CDR2 SVGIG (reference sequence). The CDR3, as DNA: TGTGCCTGGAGCCTAGGGGGCGCCGGGACCCAGTACTTC. Translated: CAWSLGGAGTQYF.

For the CDR3, the DNA is TGCGCCAGCACCCTGGCGGGGCAGGCCGATGGCTACACCTTC. Protein sequence: CASTLAGQADGYTF. The chain has TRBV5-1 and TRBJ1-2; perhaps TRBD1 as D (5 bases). Trimming removed 6 bases from V and 6 bases from J, with 18 bases in between. The CDR3 is made up of 14 amino acids. Germline CDR1 and CDR2: SGHRS and YFSETQ.

The rearrangement links TRBV7-2 to TRBJ1-1; a weak D match, TRBD1 (6 bases). From germline, CDR1 is SGHTA and CDR2 FQGNSA. This CDR3 is built from 13 residues. The V end lost 5 bases, the J end lost 9 bases, and 16 bases lay between the germline ends. CDR3 region: CASSQTRRGQAFF. The CDR3 DNA reads as TGTGCCAGCAGCCAGACCCGCAGGGGACAAGCTTTCTTT. Full variable domain (rest looked up from reference TRBV7-2 and TRBJ1-1): GAGVSQSPSNKVTEKGKDVELRCDPISGHTALYWYRQSLGQGLEFLIYFQGNSAPDKSGLPSDRFSAERTGGSVSTLTIQRTQQEDSAVYLCASSQTRRGQAFFGQGTRLTVV.

This clone was observed a handful of times. The V and J genes are TRBV4-3 and TRBJ1-1, with D hard to call. There are 13 residues in the CDR3. CDR1 is LGHNA and CDR2 is YSLEER in the germline V gene. V lost 5 bases and J lost 8, with 15 bases in between. DNA of the CDR3: TGCGCCAGCAGCGGAATGAGAGGCTCCGAAGCTTTCTTT. This encodes CASSGMRGSEAFF.

This clone was detected only once. The genes are TRBV2 and TRBJ2-3, with no clear D. Germline V gene data show CDR1 as SNHLY and CDR2 as FYNNEI. The CDR3 contains 13 residues. With 7 bases removed from V and 4 bases from J, the gap between germline ends came to 12 bases. CDR3 amino acids: CASNRQLPDTQYF. The DNA of the CDR3 is TGTGCCAGCAACCGTCAGCTTCCAGATACGCAGTATTTT.

The V and J genes are TRBV4-2 and TRBJ1-1, with unresolved D. This CDR3 is built from 13 residues. Trimming shortened V by 4 bases and J by 3 bases, and 9 bases separated the two germline ends. Germline V gives CDR1 LGHNA, CDR2 YNFKEQ. Here the CDR3 DNA reads TGTGCCAGCAGCCTAAGGTTGGACACTGAAGCTTTCTTT. Translated, it gives CASSLRLDTEAFF.

This clone appeared once. V is TRBV6-5 and J is TRBJ2-1, with 10 bases fitting TRBD2. Germline-derived CDR1 and CDR2 are MNHEY and SVGAGI. V shed 6 bases, J shed 7 bases, and the junction held 9 bases outside the gene matches. The CDR3 has 15 residues. The CDR3 coding sequence is TGTGCCAGCAGATCTACTAGCGGGGATTGGAATGAGCAGTTCTTC. Residues: CASRSTSGDWNEQFF.

The chain uses TRBV4-2 and TRBJ1-1, with D maybe TRBD1 (6 bases). Between the trimmed V and J ends, which lost 1 base and 7 bases, there was a span of 25 bases. The CDR3 totals 18 residues. Germline V gene sequence: CDR1 LGHNA, CDR2 YNFKEQ. Here the CDR3 DNA reads TGTGCCAGCAGCCAAGGATCCCGGGCCTCAGGGGAATATATTGAAGCTTTCTTT. It translates to CASSQGSRASGEYIEAFF.

J is TRBJ2-7 and V is TRBV5-1; D may be TRBD1 (6 bases). V was pared by 7 bases and J by 5 bases, with 19 bases between. The CDR3 runs to 14 residues. Germline V gives CDR1 SGHRS, CDR2 YFSETQ. As DNA, the CDR3 is TGCGCCAGCTCGACGGCGATTCCAGGGGACGAGCAGTACTTC. Protein product: CASSTAIPGDEQYF.

The chain links TRBV30 to TRBJ1-1; D not certain. The V and J ends lost 2 bases and 0 bases respectively, with 4 bases between them. From germline, CDR1 is GTSNPN and CDR2 SVGIG (reference sequence). The CDR3 has 12 amino acids. CDR3 sequence (DNA): TGTGCCTGGAGTTCTGTGAACACTGAAGCTTTCTTT. Encoded protein: CAWSSVNTEAFF.

The genes are TRBV11-2 and TRBJ1-2; a possible D gene is TRBD1 (6 bases). The CDR3 spans 16 residues. V lost 1 base and J lost 0, with 12 bases in between. CDR1 SGHAT and CDR2 FQNNGV come from the germline V gene. CDR3 loop: CASSLVHTGTNYGYTF. In DNA form, the CDR3 reads TGTGCCAGCAGCTTAGTTCACACAGGGACTAACTATGGCTACACCTTC.

The chain uses TRBV30 and TRBJ2-1, with D unclear. Germline V CDR1 and CDR2: GTSNPN, SVGIG (reference sequence). Trimming cost V 7 bases and J 5 bases, with 0 bases left between them. The CDR3 totals 8 residues. The CDR3 nucleotides are TGTGCCTACAATGAGCAGTTCTTC. Protein product: CAYNEQFF.

The chain is built from TRBV15 and TRBJ1-2; tentative D call: TRBD1 (5 bases). The V end was cut by 4 bases, the J end by 7 bases, with 22 bases between. The CDR3 extends over 16 amino acids. Germline loops: CDR1 LNHNV, CDR2 YYDKDF (reference sequence). The CDR3 protein is CATSKAHGTQAFGYTF. The CDR3 region has the DNA TGTGCCACCAGCAAGGCCCACGGGACGCAAGCCTTTGGCTACACCTTC.

The V gene is TRBV13, the J gene TRBJ2-4, with 10 bases identical to TRBD1. The CDR3 is made up of 16 amino acids. The germline gives CDR1 PRHDT, CDR2 FYEKMQ (reference sequence). V dropped 5 bases and J dropped 1; count of bases not matched to a gene: 5. The DNA of the CDR3 is TGTGCCAGCAGCCGTACGGGACAGGGGGCCAAAAACATTCAGTACTTC. It specifies CASSRTGQGAKNIQYF.

The rearrangement links TRBV18 to TRBJ2-7; 13 positions agree with TRBD2. In germline, CDR1 is KGHSH, CDR2 LQKENI. This CDR3 region has 15 residues. V shed 5 bases and J 5 bases; nucleotides not matched to a gene: 6. In DNA, the CDR3 is TGTGCCAGCTCAGCAACTAGCGGGGGGGCCCACGAGCAGTACTTC. Its translation is CASSATSGGAHEQYF.